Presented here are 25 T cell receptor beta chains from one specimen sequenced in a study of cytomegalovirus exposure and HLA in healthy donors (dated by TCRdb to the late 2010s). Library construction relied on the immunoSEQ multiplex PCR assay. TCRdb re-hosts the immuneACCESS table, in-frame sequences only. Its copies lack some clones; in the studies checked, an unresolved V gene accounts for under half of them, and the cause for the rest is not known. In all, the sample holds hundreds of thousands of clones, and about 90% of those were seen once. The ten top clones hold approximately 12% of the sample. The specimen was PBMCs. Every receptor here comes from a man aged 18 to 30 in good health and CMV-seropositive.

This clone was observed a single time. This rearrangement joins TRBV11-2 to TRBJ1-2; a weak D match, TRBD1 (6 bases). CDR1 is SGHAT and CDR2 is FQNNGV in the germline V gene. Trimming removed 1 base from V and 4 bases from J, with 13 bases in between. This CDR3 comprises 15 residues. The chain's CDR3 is CASSLGFGQFYGYTF. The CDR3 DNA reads TGTGCCAGCAGCTTAGGTTTCGGACAGTTCTATGGCTACACCTTC.

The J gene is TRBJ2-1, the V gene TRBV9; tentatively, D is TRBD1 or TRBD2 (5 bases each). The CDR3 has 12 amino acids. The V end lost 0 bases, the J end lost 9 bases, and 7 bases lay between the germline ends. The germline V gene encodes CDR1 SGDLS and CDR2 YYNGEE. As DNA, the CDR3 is TGTGCCAGCAGCGTAGATGGGACTGAGCAGTTCTTC. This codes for CASSVDGTEQFF.

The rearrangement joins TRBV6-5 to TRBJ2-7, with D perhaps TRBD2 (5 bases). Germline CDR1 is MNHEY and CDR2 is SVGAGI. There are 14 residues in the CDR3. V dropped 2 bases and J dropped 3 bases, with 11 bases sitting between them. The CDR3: CASSYGERVYEQYF. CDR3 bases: TGTGCCAGCAGTTACGGCGAGAGGGTCTACGAGCAGTACTTC.

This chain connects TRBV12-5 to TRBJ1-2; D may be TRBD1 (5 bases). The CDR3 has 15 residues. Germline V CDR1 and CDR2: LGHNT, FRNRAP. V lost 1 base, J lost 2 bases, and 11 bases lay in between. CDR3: CASGLARGGNYGYTF. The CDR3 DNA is TGTGCTAGTGGTTTGGCACGGGGGGGGAACTATGGCTACACCTTC.

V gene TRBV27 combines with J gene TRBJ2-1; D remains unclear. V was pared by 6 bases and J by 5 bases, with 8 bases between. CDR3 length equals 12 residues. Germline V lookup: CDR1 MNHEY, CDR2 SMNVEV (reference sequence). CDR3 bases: TGTGCCAGCAGCTACCACAACAATGAGCAGTTCTTC. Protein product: CASSYHNNEQFF.

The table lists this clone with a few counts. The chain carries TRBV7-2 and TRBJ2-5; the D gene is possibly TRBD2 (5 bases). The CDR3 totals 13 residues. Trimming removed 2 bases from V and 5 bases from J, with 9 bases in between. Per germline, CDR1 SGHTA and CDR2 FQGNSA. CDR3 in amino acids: CASSLWETETQYF. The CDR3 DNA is TGTGCCAGCAGCTTATGGGAGACGGAGACCCAGTACTTC.

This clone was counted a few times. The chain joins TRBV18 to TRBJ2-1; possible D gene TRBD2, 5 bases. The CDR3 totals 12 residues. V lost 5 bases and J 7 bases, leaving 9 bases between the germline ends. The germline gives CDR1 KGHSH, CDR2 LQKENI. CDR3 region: CASSASGNEQFF. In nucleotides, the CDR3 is TGTGCCAGCTCAGCTTCGGGGAATGAGCAGTTCTTC.

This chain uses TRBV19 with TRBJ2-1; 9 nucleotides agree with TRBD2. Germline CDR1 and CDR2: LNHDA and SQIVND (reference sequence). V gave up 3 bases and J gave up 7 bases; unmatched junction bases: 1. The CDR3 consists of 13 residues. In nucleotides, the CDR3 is TGTGCCAGTAGTATGACTAGCGGAAATGAGCAGTTCTTC. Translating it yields CASSMTSGNEQFF.

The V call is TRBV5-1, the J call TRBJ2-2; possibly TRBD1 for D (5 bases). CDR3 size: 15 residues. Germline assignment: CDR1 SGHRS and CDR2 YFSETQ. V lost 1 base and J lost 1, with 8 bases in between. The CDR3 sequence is CASSLRQGNTGELFF. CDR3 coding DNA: TGCGCCAGCAGCTTGAGGCAGGGGAACACCGGGGAGCTGTTTTTT.

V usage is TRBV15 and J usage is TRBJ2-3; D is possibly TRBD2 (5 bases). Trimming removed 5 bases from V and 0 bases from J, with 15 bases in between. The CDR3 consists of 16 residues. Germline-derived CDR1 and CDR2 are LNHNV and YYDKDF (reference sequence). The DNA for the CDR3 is TGTGCCACCAGCGGACTCGGAGTTCTCAGCACAGATACGCAGTATTTT. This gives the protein CATSGLGVLSTDTQYF.

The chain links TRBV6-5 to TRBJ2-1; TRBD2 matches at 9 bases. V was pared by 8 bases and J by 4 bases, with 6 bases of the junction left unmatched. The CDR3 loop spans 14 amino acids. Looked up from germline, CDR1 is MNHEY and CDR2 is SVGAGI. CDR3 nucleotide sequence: TGTGCCAGCGGCATAGCGGGGGCTTACAATGAGCAGTTCTTC. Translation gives CASGIAGAYNEQFF.

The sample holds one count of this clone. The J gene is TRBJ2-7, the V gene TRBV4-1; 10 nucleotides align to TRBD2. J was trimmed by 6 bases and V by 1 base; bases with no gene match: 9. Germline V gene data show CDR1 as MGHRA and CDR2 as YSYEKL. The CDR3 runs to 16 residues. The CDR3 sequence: CASSQVLAGVTGEQYF. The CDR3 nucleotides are TGCGCCAGCAGCCAAGTCCTAGCGGGAGTCACGGGCGAGCAGTACTTC.

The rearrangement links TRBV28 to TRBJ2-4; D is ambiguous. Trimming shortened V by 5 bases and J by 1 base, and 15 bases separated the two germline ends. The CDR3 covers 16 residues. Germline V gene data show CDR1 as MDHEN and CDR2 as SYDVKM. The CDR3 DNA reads TGTGCCAGCAGTACGGACGGCTTCTCTGCCAAAAACATTCAGTACTTC. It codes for CASSTDGFSAKNIQYF.

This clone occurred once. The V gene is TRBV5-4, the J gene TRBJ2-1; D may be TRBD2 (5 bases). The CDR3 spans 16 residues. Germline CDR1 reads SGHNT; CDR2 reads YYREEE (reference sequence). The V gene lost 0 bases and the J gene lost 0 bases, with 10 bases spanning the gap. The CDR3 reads CASSLGEGVSYNEQFF. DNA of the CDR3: TGTGCCAGCAGCTTGGGTGAGGGCGTCTCCTACAATGAGCAGTTCTTC.

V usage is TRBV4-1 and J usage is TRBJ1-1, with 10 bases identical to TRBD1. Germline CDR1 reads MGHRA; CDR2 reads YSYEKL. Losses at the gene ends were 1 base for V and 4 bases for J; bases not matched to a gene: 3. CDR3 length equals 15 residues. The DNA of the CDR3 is TGCGCCAGCAGCCAAGTCGGACAGGGGGTCACTGAAGCTTTCTTT. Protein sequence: CASSQVGQGVTEAFF.

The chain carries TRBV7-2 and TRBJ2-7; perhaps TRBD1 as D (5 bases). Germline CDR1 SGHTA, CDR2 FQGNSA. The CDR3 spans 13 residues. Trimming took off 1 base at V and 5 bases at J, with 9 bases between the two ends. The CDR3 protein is CASSLGSDNEQYF. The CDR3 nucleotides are TGTGCCAGCAGCTTAGGATCGGACAACGAGCAGTACTTC. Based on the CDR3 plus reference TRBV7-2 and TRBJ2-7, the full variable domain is GAGVSQSPSNKVTEKGKDVELRCDPISGHTALYWYRQSLGQGLEFLIYFQGNSAPDKSGLPSDRFSAERTGGSVSTLTIQRTQQEDSAVYLCASSLGSDNEQYFGPGTRLTVT.

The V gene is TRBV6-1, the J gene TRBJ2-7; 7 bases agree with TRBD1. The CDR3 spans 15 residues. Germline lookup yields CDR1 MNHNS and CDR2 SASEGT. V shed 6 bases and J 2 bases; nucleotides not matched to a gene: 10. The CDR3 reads CASRERDREAYEQYF. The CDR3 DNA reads TGTGCCAGCAGGGAGAGAGACAGGGAAGCCTACGAGCAGTACTTC.

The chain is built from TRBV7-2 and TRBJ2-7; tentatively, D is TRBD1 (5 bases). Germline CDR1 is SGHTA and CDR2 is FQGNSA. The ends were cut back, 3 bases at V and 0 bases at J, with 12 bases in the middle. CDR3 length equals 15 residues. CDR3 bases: TGTGCCAGCAGCTTGCAGGGTTCGAGCTCCTACGAGCAGTACTTC. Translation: CASSLQGSSSYEQYF.

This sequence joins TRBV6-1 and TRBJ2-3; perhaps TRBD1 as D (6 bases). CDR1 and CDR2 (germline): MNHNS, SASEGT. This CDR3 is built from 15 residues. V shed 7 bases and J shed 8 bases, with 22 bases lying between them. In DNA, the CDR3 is TGTGCCAGCACCCTGACAGGTTTGGGCGAGGGTACGCAGTATTTT. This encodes CASTLTGLGEGTQYF.

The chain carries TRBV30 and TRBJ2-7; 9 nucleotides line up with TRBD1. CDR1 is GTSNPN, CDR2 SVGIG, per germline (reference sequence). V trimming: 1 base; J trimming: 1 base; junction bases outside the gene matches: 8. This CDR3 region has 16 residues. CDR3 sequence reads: CAWSAQDRGSSYEQYF. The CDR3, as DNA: TGTGCCTGGAGTGCTCAGGACAGGGGTAGTTCCTACGAGCAGTACTTC.

The CDR3 reads CASSRGDRGIVTEAFF. For the CDR3, the DNA is TGCGCCAGCAGCAGAGGGGACAGGGGAATTGTCACTGAAGCTTTCTTT. The rearrangement joins TRBV5-1 to TRBJ1-1; 10 bases fit TRBD1. The trim removed 4 bases at V and 4 bases at J, leaving 10 bases unmatched. The V gene's germline CDR1 is SGHRS and CDR2 YFSETQ. CDR3 length: 16 amino acids. The full variable domain, with the rest looked up from reference TRBV5-1 and TRBJ1-1, is KAGVTQTPRYLIKTRGQQVTLSCSPISGHRSVSWYQQTPGQGLQFLFEYFSETQRNKGNFPGRFSGRQFSNSRSEMNVSTLELGDSALYLCASSRGDRGIVTEAFFGQGTRLTVV.

The CDR3 DNA follows: TGCGCCAGCACCCCAAGACTAGCGGGAGGCAACTCTGGGGCCAACGTCCTGACTTTC. It is translated as CASTPRLAGGNSGANVLTF. The V gene is TRBV5-1, the J gene TRBJ2-6; 13 bases agree with TRBD2. Germline CDR1 and CDR2: SGHRS and YFSETQ. This CDR3 contains 19 residues. V lost 6 bases to trimming and J lost 0 bases; unmatched junction nucleotides: 9.

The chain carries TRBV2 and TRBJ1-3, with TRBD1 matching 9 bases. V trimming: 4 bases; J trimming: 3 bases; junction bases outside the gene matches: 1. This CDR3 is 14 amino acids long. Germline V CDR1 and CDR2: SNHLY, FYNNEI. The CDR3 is CASSGDRVGNTIYF. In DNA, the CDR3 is TGTGCCAGCAGTGGGGACAGGGTTGGAAACACCATATATTTT. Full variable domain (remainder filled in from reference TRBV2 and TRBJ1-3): EPEVTQTPSHQVTQMGQEVILRCVPISNHLYFYWYRQILGQKVEFLVSFYNNEISEKSEIFDDQFSVERPDGSNFTLKIRSTKLEDSAMYFCASSGDRVGNTIYFGEGSWLTVV.

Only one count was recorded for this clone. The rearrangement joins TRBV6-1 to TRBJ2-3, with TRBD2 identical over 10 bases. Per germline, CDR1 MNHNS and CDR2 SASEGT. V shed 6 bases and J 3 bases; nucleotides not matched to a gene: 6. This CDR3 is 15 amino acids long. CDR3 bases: TGTGCCAGCAGGGAACCGGGACTAGCGACAGATACGCAGTATTTT. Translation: CASREPGLATDTQYF.

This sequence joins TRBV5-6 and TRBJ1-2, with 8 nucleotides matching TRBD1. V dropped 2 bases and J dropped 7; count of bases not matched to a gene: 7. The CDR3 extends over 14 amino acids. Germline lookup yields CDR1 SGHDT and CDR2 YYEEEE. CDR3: CASSLGQGVIGYTF. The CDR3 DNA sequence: TGTGCCAGCAGCTTAGGACAGGGCGTGATTGGCTACACCTTC.